This T cell receptor beta chain was documented in a study of shared clonotypes between healthy human individuals. Study-level results: Exclusively blood specimens were collected; tissue repertoires likely differ. When compared with the clonotypes that were shared by all four sorted-subset donors, the non-shared clonotypes turned out to have lower generation probabilities.

With respect to this clone: What it binds is not known.

Produced via immunoSEQ multiplex PCR; TCRdb's table is partial and in-frame only. The data show roughly 2.4 million clones, with approximately 96% seen just once and roughly 0.13% held by the top ten. The CDR3 totals 15 residues. V dropped 4 bases and J dropped 2; count of bases not matched to a gene: 2. Germline V CDR1 and CDR2: SGDLS, YYNGEE. The rearrangement uses TRBV9 and TRBJ2-2; TRBD1 matches 10 bases. The receptor comes from a man aged 18-30 years in good health. Sequenced input: naive CD4+ T cells sorted from blood. Specified subset: CD45RA+ positively selected. CDR3 amino acids: CASSRTGGNTGELFF. The CDR3 coding sequence is TGTGCCAGCAGCCGGACAGGGGGAAACACCGGGGAGCTGTTTTTT.